This T cell receptor beta chain was captured by sequencing in a study of blood T cell repertoires in COVID-19. The junction had 10 bases not matched to a gene; V was cut back by 1 base and J by 7 bases. From germline, CDR1 is MNHEY and CDR2 SVGEGT. This CDR3 comprises 17 residues. This table comes from immunoSEQ multiplex PCR, and its TCRdb copy is limited to in-frame clones, with some not included. Of approximately 73,000 clones listed, around 86% are singletons. Sequenced input: peripheral blood. The TCR originated in a woman between 55 and 75 years old with acute or convalescent COVID-19. The chain has TRBV6-2 or TRBV6-3 and TRBJ2-2; TRBD1 agrees at 9 bases. CDR3 in amino acids: CASSYWNRGRIYGELFF. Written as DNA, the CDR3 is TGTGCCAGCAGTTACTGGAACAGGGGGCGTATATACGGGGAGCTGTTTTTT.